This T cell receptor (beta chain) was observed in a study of T cells in Graves' hyperthyroidism and ophthalmopathy. About the research overall: Peripheral blood sampling occurred at initial diagnosis, before any treatment.

Amplified regions were TCR beta CDR3 sequences from RNA transcripts. The HTBI set primed first-round TCR CDR3 RT-PCR. TCRdb re-derived calls from the multiplex PCR reads in MiXCR, one entry per CDR3 protein. This table has about 640,000 distinct CDR3 sequences, less than 25% appearing once. This clonotype was observed at least ten times. The CDR3 has 12 residues. V gave up 0 bases and J gave up 5 bases, with 6 bases separating them. Looked up from germline, CDR1 is SGHRS and CDR2 is YFSETQ. The source of the PBMCs was less than 12 ml of fresh peripheral blood. This TCR came from a man under 40 with Graves' ophthalmopathy. The rearrangement uses TRBV5-1 and TRBJ2-7; D gene unclear. Sequenced sample: blood. The CDR3 coding sequence is TGCGCCAGCAGCTTGGCCCTGGACGAGCAGTACTTC. Its translation is CASSLALDEQYF.